A single sample gave rise to the 24 T cell receptor beta chains below, sequenced in a study of cytomegalovirus exposure and HLA in healthy donors. Vbeta (60) and Jbeta (13) primers were used in the PCR. Generated by immunoSEQ multiplex PCR, the TCRdb table keeps only in-frame clones and is missing some. This table has tens of thousands of clones, roughly 80% appearing once. What was sequenced was PBMCs. The receptors derive from a girl aged 2-10 years in good health and CMV-seropositive.

V usage is TRBV7-2 and J usage is TRBJ2-3; TRBD2 matches at 7 bases. The CDR3 has 19 amino acids. The V segment lost 4 bases and the J segment 0 bases; nucleotides outside the gene matches: 16. From germline, CDR1 is SGHTA and CDR2 FQGNSA. CDR3 DNA: TGTGCCAGCAGCTCACGACGTGCTCTAGCGGTAACTAGCACAGATACGCAGTATTTT. This translates into CASSSRRALAVTSTDTQYF.

This clone was counted between two and nine times. This chain uses TRBV27 with TRBJ2-7; 7 nucleotides match TRBD2. Looked up from germline, CDR1 is MNHEY and CDR2 is SMNVEV (reference sequence). With V trimmed by 8 bases and J by 6 bases, 1 base remained unmatched. The CDR3 covers 10 residues. CDR3 in amino acids: CASGGGEQYF. The CDR3 DNA is TGTGCCAGCGGGGGGGGCGAGCAGTACTTC.

The V and J genes are TRBV7-9 and TRBJ2-7; D is perhaps TRBD1 (5 bases). This CDR3 is 15 amino acids long. The germline V and J ends were trimmed by 0 bases and 0 bases, with 9 bases remaining between them. CDR1 and CDR2 from the germline V gene are SEHNR and FQNEAQ (reference sequence). The CDR3 sequence: CASSLAGASSYEQYF. CDR3 DNA: TGTGCCAGCAGCTTAGCAGGGGCCAGCTCCTACGAGCAGTACTTC.

This clone was counted between two and nine times. V is TRBV5-1 and J is TRBJ2-3, with TRBD2 identical over 14 bases. V was clipped by 4 bases and J by 8 bases; unmatched bases: 15. The germline gives CDR1 SGHRS, CDR2 YFSETQ. The CDR3 is made up of 18 amino acids. This CDR3 is CASSKGLAGVGRVSTQYF. The CDR3 region has the DNA TGCGCCAGCAGCAAGGGACTAGCGGGAGTAGGGAGAGTCAGTACGCAGTATTTT.

The V gene is TRBV11-2, the J gene TRBJ2-7, with TRBD1 matching over 7 bases. The germline CDR1 and CDR2 sequences are SGHAT and FQNNGV. V was clipped by 4 bases and J by 4 bases; unmatched bases: 4. The CDR3 contains 13 residues. As DNA, the CDR3 is TGTGCCAGCAGCTCGGACAGGTGGTACGAGCAGTACTTC. Its protein is CASSSDRWYEQYF. Based on the CDR3 plus reference TRBV11-2 and TRBJ2-7, the full variable domain is EAGVAQSPRYKIIEKRQSVAFWCNPISGHATLYWYQQILGQGPKLLIQFQNNGVVDDSQLPKDRFSAERLKGVDSTLKIQPAKLEDSAVYLCASSSDRWYEQYFGPGTRLTVT.

The J gene is TRBJ1-4, the V gene TRBV6-1; 9 bases line up with TRBD1. From germline, CDR1 is MNHNS and CDR2 SASEGT. The CDR3 totals 15 residues. V was clipped by 6 bases and J by 4 bases; unmatched bases: 6. This chain's CDR3 is CASRPRTGVNEKLFF. The CDR3 nucleotides read TGTGCCAGCAGGCCAAGGACAGGGGTTAATGAAAAACTGTTTTTT.

In this sample, this clone turned up a few times. V usage is TRBV10-3 and J usage is TRBJ1-1; 8 bases agree with TRBD1. After removal of 7 bases from V and 1 base from J, the junction contained 2 bases not matched to a gene. Germline CDR1 reads ENHRY; CDR2 reads SYGVKD. The CDR3 extends over 13 amino acids. The CDR3 sequence is CAITDRENTEAFF. CDR3 coding DNA: TGTGCCATCACGGACAGGGAGAACACTGAAGCTTTCTTT.

Remarks on this clone: This sample also contains other DNA sequences that code for the same CDR3. The rearrangement uses TRBV5-1 and TRBJ2-3; D uncertain. The germline gives CDR1 SGHRS, CDR2 YFSETQ. The CDR3 is 13 residues long. Trimming took off 3 bases at V and 0 bases at J, with 5 bases between the two ends. CDR3 in amino acids: CASSSTSTDTQYF. In nucleotides, the CDR3 is TGCGCCAGCAGCTCAACTAGCACAGATACGCAGTATTTT.

This chain joins TRBV6-1 and TRBJ1-5; D is possibly TRBD1 (6 bases). There are 16 residues in the CDR3. The germline V gene has CDR1 MNHNS and CDR2 SASEGT. The V end lost 4 bases, the J end lost 3 bases, and 16 bases lay between the germline ends. The CDR3: CASSVARGAPNQPQHF. The CDR3 DNA is TGTGCCAGCAGTGTGGCGCGGGGGGCGCCCAATCAGCCCCAGCATTTT.

This chain joins TRBV28 and TRBJ1-3; unclear D gene. V lost 6 bases, J lost 7 bases, and 13 bases lay in between. Germline CDR1 is MDHEN and CDR2 is SYDVKM. The CDR3 spans 13 residues. CDR3 in amino acids: CASSLAGQNTIYF. CDR3 nucleotide sequence: TGTGCCAGCAGCCTCGCAGGCCAGAACACCATATATTTT.

V and J are TRBV6-1 and TRBJ2-1; 10 bases match TRBD2. Looked up from germline, CDR1 is MNHNS and CDR2 is SASEGT. CDR3 size: 15 residues. V dropped 2 bases and J dropped 6; count of bases not matched to a gene: 4. DNA of the CDR3: TGTGCCAGCAGTGAACTAGCGGGAGTCGTCAATGAGCAGTTCTTC. Encoded protein: CASSELAGVVNEQFF.

In its sample, this clone was seen a few times. The rearrangement uses TRBV29-1 and TRBJ1-1; possible D gene TRBD1, 6 bases. Germline V gene sequence: CDR1 SQVTM, CDR2 ANQGSEA. This CDR3 is 13 amino acids long. Trimming cost V 6 bases and J 5 bases, with 16 bases left between them. This CDR3 is CSVGAGGSTEAFF. The CDR3 DNA follows: TGCAGCGTGGGGGCGGGGGGAAGTACTGAAGCTTTCTTT.

The genes are TRBV28 and TRBJ1-4, with TRBD1 matching over 7 bases. With 1 base clipped from V and 3 bases from J, the junction kept 2 bases outside the gene matches. The CDR3 runs to 15 residues. Germline lookup yields CDR1 MDHEN and CDR2 SYDVKM. The CDR3 DNA is TGTGCCAGCAGTTTATCGGGACAGCCTAATGAAAAACTGTTTTTT. Translating it yields CASSLSGQPNEKLFF.

The chain combines TRBV14 with TRBJ1-1; maybe TRBD1 (6 bases). This CDR3 comprises 16 residues. Germline values: CDR1 SGHDN, CDR2 FVKESK. The V end was cut by 6 bases, the J end by 7 bases, with 24 bases between. The CDR3 loop reads CASSPLTGNIGGEAFF. Here the CDR3 DNA reads TGTGCCAGCAGTCCACTTACAGGGAATATAGGTGGTGAAGCTTTCTTT.

The chain employs TRBV4-1 and TRBJ2-1; no firm D call. Per the germline V gene, CDR1 is MGHRA and CDR2 is YSYEKL. Trimming took off 1 base at V and 6 bases at J, with 7 bases between the two ends. CDR3 length: 13 residues. The CDR3 sequence: CASSQGLRNEQFF. The CDR3 region has the DNA TGCGCCAGCAGCCAAGGTTTGCGCAATGAGCAGTTCTTC.

For this clone: Relative to the germline gene, one junction end is altered; a read error may explain this. This specimen includes other DNA sequences encoding the same CDR3. The V gene is TRBV5-1, the J gene TRBJ1-2, with 8 bases that match TRBD1. The CDR3 runs 15 residues. The V gene's germline CDR1 is SGHRS and CDR2 YFSETQ. The CDR3 loop reads CASSLEGQGVYGYTF. CDR3 bases: TGTGCCAGCAGCTTAGAAGGACAGGGTGTTTATGGCTACACCTTC.

The rearrangement uses TRBV30 and TRBJ1-2; D gene uncertain. Germline CDR1 GTSNPN, CDR2 SVGIG (reference sequence). V lost 5 bases to trimming and J lost 5 bases, with 21 bases between them. CDR3 length: 15 residues. The DNA of the CDR3 is TGTGCCTGGTCTGGGAATTTCGAGAGGAGGTATGGCTACACCTTC. This translates into CAWSGNFERRYGYTF.

The chain uses TRBV28 and TRBJ2-7, with D perhaps matching TRBD2 (5 bases). The V end was cut by 3 bases, the J end by 5 bases, with 5 bases between. Germline V lookup: CDR1 MDHEN, CDR2 SYDVKM. This CDR3 region has 11 residues. Here the CDR3 reads CASSLTNEQYF. DNA for the CDR3: TGTGCCAGCAGTTTGACTAACGAGCAGTACTTC. The full variable domain, rest sourced from reference TRBV28 and TRBJ2-7, is DVKVTQSSRYLVKRTGEKVFLECVQDMDHENMFWYRQDPGLGLRLIYFSYDVKMKEKGDIPEGYSVSREKKERFSLILESASTNQTSMYLCASSLTNEQYFGPGTRLTVT.

This clone was detected only a few times. The chain carries TRBV27 and TRBJ2-7, with 7 bases lining up with TRBD2. The length of the CDR3 is 14 residues. CDR1 is MNHEY, CDR2 SMNVEV, per germline (reference sequence). Trimming at V came to 5 bases and at J to 3 bases, leaving 7 bases not matched to a gene. CDR3 residues: CASSPRTRGYEQYF. CDR3 DNA: TGTGCCAGCAGTCCCCGGACTAGAGGCTACGAGCAGTACTTC.

The chain carries TRBV27 and TRBJ2-3, with TRBD2 matching over 8 bases. CDR1 and CDR2 (germline): MNHEY, SMNVEV (reference sequence). J was trimmed by 0 bases and V by 3 bases; bases with no gene match: 17. CDR3 length: 20 residues. The CDR3 DNA reads TGTGCCAGCAGTTTTCTTGTCCGAGGACTAGCTGGGGTGAGCACAGATACGCAGTATTTT. Its protein is CASSFLVRGLAGVSTDTQYF.

The gene calls are TRBV29-1 and TRBJ1-2; TRBD1 agrees at 7 bases. The CDR3 contains 13 residues. Per germline, CDR1 SQVTM and CDR2 ANQGSEA. J gave up 8 bases and V 3 bases, and 9 bases lay outside the gene matches. The DNA for the CDR3 is TGCAGCGTTGATGGGGCAGGGGGAGGCGGCTACACCTTC. This gives the protein CSVDGAGGGGYTF.

The gene calls are TRBV7-9 and TRBJ2-7, with 8 bases fitting TRBD1. The CDR3 totals 15 residues. Losses at the gene ends were 4 bases for V and 3 bases for J; bases not matched to a gene: 8. The germline gives CDR1 SEHNR, CDR2 FQNEAQ (reference sequence). The CDR3 region is CASSSLDRGNYEQYF. CDR3 nucleotides: TGTGCCAGCAGCTCCCTTGACAGGGGAAACTACGAGCAGTACTTC.

This rearrangement joins TRBV6-5 to TRBJ2-5; 7 bases agree with TRBD1. Germline assignment: CDR1 MNHEY and CDR2 SVGAGI. Unmatched junction bases numbered 7, after V lost 2 bases and J lost 4 bases. The CDR3 is made up of 15 amino acids. CDR3: CASSYGDSRRETQYF. Here the CDR3 DNA reads TGTGCCAGCAGTTACGGGGACAGCAGGAGAGAGACCCAGTACTTC.

V and J are TRBV19 and TRBJ1-5, with 7 bases that match TRBD1. This CDR3 is built from 14 residues. J gave up 2 bases and V 4 bases, and 2 bases lay outside the gene matches. Germline V gene data show CDR1 as LNHDA and CDR2 as SQIVND (reference sequence). The CDR3 bases are TGTGCCAGTAGTAATACAGGGGGCAATCAGCCCCAGCATTTT. Encoded protein: CASSNTGGNQPQHF.